Listed below are T cell receptor beta chains from one sample, sequenced in a study of blood T cells in healthy people across ages. One entry per CDR3 protein, called by TCRdb with MiXCR from the 5' RACE reads. The data hold more than 1 million distinct CDR3 sequences, with 40% to 45% observed a single time. The sequencing sample was made of blood. The source is a woman aged 55-69 years in good health. The CDR3 runs from the conserved cysteine through the conserved F or W. The order of the fields is D gene, clone size, J gene, V gene, CDR3 DNA, CDR3 protein. D genes are given only for firm matches. Expanded clones get a size class; other rows say once, few or many, or leave the size out.

.	few	TRBJ2-7	TRBV20-1	TGCAGTGCTAGCTGGGACCGAAACTACGAGCAGTACTTC	CSASWDRNYEQYF
TRBD2	.	TRBJ2-1	TRBV24-1	TGTGCCACCAGTGAGGACCTAGCGGGAGGAGTCGGTGAGCAGTTCTTC	CATSEDLAGGVGEQFF
TRBD2	many	TRBJ2-5	TRBV3-1	TGTGCCAGCAGCCAGGTGGGAGGGGCAGAGACCCAGTACTTC	CASSQVGGAETQYF
.	once	TRBJ1-2	TRBV5-8	TGTGCCAGCAGCTTGGGGTTACGGGGCCGGGGCTACACCTTC	CASSLGLRGRGYTF
TRBD2	few	TRBJ2-3	TRBV29-1	TGCAGCGTTGCACCCATAGCGGGAGGGAGGGCAGATACGCAGTATTTT	CSVAPIAGGRADTQYF
.	.	TRBJ2-1	TRBV27	TGTGCCAGCAGCGTCCTGGCGTTCAGCGAGACCTACAATGAGCAGTTCTTC	CASSVLAFSETYNEQFF
.	.	TRBJ2-3	TRBV7-6	TGTGCCAGCAGCGTAGTCTCAGCTCGAGATACGCAGTATTTT	CASSVVSARDTQYF
TRBD2	few	TRBJ2-5	TRBV7-3	TGTGCCAGCAGCCGCGGGCCTAGCGGGAGGAAGGTCCAAGAGACCCAGTACTTC	CASSRGPSGRKVQETQYF
TRBD1	many	TRBJ2-1	TRBV7-2	TGTGCCAGCAGCAAGACAGGGAATGAGCAGTTCTTC	CASSKTGNEQFF
TRBD2	few	TRBJ2-1	TRBV20-1	TGCAGTGCCGCTTCGGGGAGGGCAAGGAATGAGCAGTTCTTC	CSAASGRARNEQFF
TRBD1	.	TRBJ2-5	TRBV11-2	TGTGCCAGCAGCCCCGCCCCCATACCATCAGGGGGGACCCAGTACTTC	CASSPAPIPSGGTQYF
TRBD1	few	TRBJ1-1	TRBV10-3	TGTGCCATCAGTGGCCGGACAGGGAACACTGAAGCTTTCTTT	CAISGRTGNTEAFF
TRBD1	.	TRBJ2-1	TRBV6-5	TGTGCCAGCAGTTACGGGACAGGGATCGAGACCCAGTTCTTC	CASSYGTGIETQFF
.	.	TRBJ2-3	TRBV4-1	TGCGCCAGCAGCAGCCTCCGGACAGTAGATACGCAGTATTTT	CASSSLRTVDTQYF
TRBD1	few	TRBJ2-1	TRBV20-1	TGCAGTGCAAATACAGGGGTAAAGCTCAATGAGCAGTTCTTC	CSANTGVKLNEQFF
TRBD2	.	TRBJ2-7	TRBV27	TGTGCCAGCAGCTTAAGGGCTGGGACTAGCGGATACAATGAGCAGTACTTC	CASSLRAGTSGYNEQYF
.	.	TRBJ2-1	TRBV4-1	TGCGCCAGCAGCCAGGCGGACCTCCCTGAGCAGTTCTTC	CASSQADLPEQFF
.	few	TRBJ2-7	TRBV20-1	TGCAGTGCTAGGGCCTGGGGGGAGGTTTACAATGAGCAGTACTTC	CSARAWGEVYNEQYF
TRBD1	.	TRBJ1-2	TRBV24-1	TGTGCCACCAGTGACCCGACAGGGTTTGATGGCTACACCTTC	CATSDPTGFDGYTF
TRBD1	.	TRBJ2-5	TRBV11-2	TGTGCCAGCAGCTGGGACAGGGGGCGCAACAATGAGCAGTACTTC	CASSWDRGRNNEQYF
.	few	TRBJ2-5	TRBV6-5	TGTGCCAGCAGTCCAAGGCCCCAGGGCGCGGGGGAGACCCAGTACTTC	CASSPRPQGAGETQYF
.	.	TRBJ2-5	TRBV9	TGTGCCAGCAGCGCCCCCCCTAACAATTACAATGAGCAGTACTTC	CASSAPPNNYNEQYF
TRBD2	few	TRBJ2-7	TRBV7-6	TGTGCCAGCAGCGTCCCAGTCTCTAGCGGGAGGGCCCCCTACGAGCAGTACTTC	CASSVPVSSGRAPYEQYF
.	.	TRBJ2-7	TRBV6-1	TGTGCCAGCAGTGAAAACAGGGCCCACGAGCAGTACTTC	CASSENRAHEQYF
.	few	TRBJ2-1	TRBV7-2	TGTGCCAGCAGCTTAGAGGAAGGGGCCGGCAATGAGCAGTTCTTC	CASSLEEGAGNEQFF
.	.	TRBJ2-7	TRBV11-2	TGTGCCAGCAGCCTCGGGACCGAGTACTACGAGCAGTACTTC	CASSLGTEYYEQYF
.	few	TRBJ2-3	TRBV4-1	TGCGCCAGCAGCCAACTCCCCACAGGTAGGGGTGGAGATACGCAGTATTTT	CASSQLPTGRGGDTQYF
.	.	TRBJ2-7	TRBV7-8	TGTGCCAGCAGCTTAGGATCAGCGGACTCCTACGAGCAGTACTTC	CASSLGSADSYEQYF
.	.	TRBJ2-4	TRBV28	TGTGCCAGCAGTTTATACAGGGCGGAGGACATTCAGTACTTC	CASSLYRAEDIQYF
.	.	TRBJ1-6	TRBV9	TGTGCCAGCAGCCAGGGGCAGGTGGAGGATTCACCCCTCCACTTT	CASSQGQVEDSPLHF
TRBD2	.	TRBJ2-5	TRBV6-2/TRBV6-3	TGTGCCAGCGACAGGGACCTTAGCGGGGGACAAGAGACCCAGTACTTC	CASDRDLSGGQETQYF
TRBD2	.	TRBJ2-7	TRBV28	TGTGCCAGCAGTTCCGGGGGGGGTGGTGTCTACGAGCAGTACTTC	CASSSGGGGVYEQYF
.	.	TRBJ1-1	TRBV5-1	TGCGCCAGCAGCGTTGACACCACGAACACTGAAGCTTTCTTT	CASSVDTTNTEAFF
.	.	TRBJ1-4	TRBV10-3	TGTGCCATCAGTGAAGGGAGGGCTGAAAAACTGTTTTTT	CAISEGRAEKLFF
TRBD2	many	TRBJ2-1	TRBV29-1	TGCAGCGTGGTGGGACTAGCGGGAGTCTCCTACAATGAGCAGTTCTTC	CSVVGLAGVSYNEQFF
TRBD1	few	TRBJ2-1	TRBV20-1	TGCAGTGCGCCGCCCGGGACAGGAGGAAACAATGAGCAGTTCTTC	CSAPPGTGGNNEQFF
TRBD1	.	TRBJ2-2	TRBV24-1	TGTGCCACCAGTGACCACCGACAGGGTATGAACACCGGGGAGCTGTTTTTT	CATSDHRQGMNTGELFF
.	.	TRBJ1-1	TRBV6-2/TRBV6-3	TGTGTCAGCACCGATGTGGGAGTTGGAGCTTTCTTT	CVSTDVGVGAFF
.	.	TRBJ2-7	TRBV20-1	TGCAGTGCTAGAGTTATCTCCGAAGCCTACGAGCAGTACTTC	CSARVISEAYEQYF
.	few	TRBJ2-5	TRBV7-8	TGTGCCAGCAGCTTACGGGGGACAGAGACCCAGTACTTC	CASSLRGTETQYF
.	few	TRBJ2-7	TRBV11-1	TGTGCCAGCAGCCAGAGTCTCTACGAGCAGTACTTC	CASSQSLYEQYF
.	few	TRBJ2-7	TRBV3-1	TGTGCCAGCAGCCAAGACTTCGGGAACGAGCAGTACTTC	CASSQDFGNEQYF
TRBD2	few	TRBJ2-5	TRBV25-1	TGTGCCAGCAGTGAGGAAGCGGGAGAGGCGGAAGAGACCCAGTACTTC	CASSEEAGEAEETQYF
TRBD1	.	TRBJ2-7	TRBV28	TGTGCCAGCAGTTTCCCCGGGACAGGGGATTACGAGCAGTACTTC	CASSFPGTGDYEQYF
.	.	TRBJ2-5	TRBV27	TGTGCCAGCAGTTCCCACCAGGGGAAAGAGACCCAGTACTTC	CASSSHQGKETQYF
TRBD2	.	TRBJ2-5	TRBV7-6	TGTGCCAGCCTCCCACTAGCGGGGGGGCCGAAGTCCTCCGCCCAGTACTTC	CASLPLAGGPKSSAQYF
TRBD1	.	TRBJ2-1	TRBV6-1	TGTGCCAGCCGAAGGGGGCCCACGGATGAGCAGTTCTTC	CASRRGPTDEQFF
TRBD2	few	TRBJ2-1	TRBV5-1	TGCGCCAGCAGCGGGGCGGGGGGCGCTCCTTATGAGCAGTTCTTC	CASSGAGGAPYEQFF
TRBD2	few	TRBJ2-3	TRBV11-2	TGTGCCAGCAGCCGTGGACTAGCGGGAGTCGCAGATACGCAGTATTTT	CASSRGLAGVADTQYF
.	few	TRBJ2-5	TRBV21-1	TGTGCCAGCAGCCACGGACAGCCTTGGAAGCAGTACTTC	CASSHGQPWKQYF
.	.	TRBJ2-5	TRBV29-1	TGCAGCGTTGAACGGTGGGGTGAGCAGTACTTC	CSVERWGEQYF
TRBD1	many	TRBJ2-5	TRBV6-1	TGTGCCAGCAGTGTCGGGACAGGGTGGCAAGAGACCCAGTACTTC	CASSVGTGWQETQYF
.	few	TRBJ2-3	TRBV7-6	TGTGCCAGCAGCCCGCAAGGGGCGGCCACAGATACGCAGTATTTT	CASSPQGAATDTQYF
.	.	TRBJ2-6	TRBV4-2	TGTGCCAGCAGCCAAGAAGGGTCCAACTCTGGGGCCAACGTCCTGACTTTC	CASSQEGSNSGANVLTF
TRBD2	.	TRBJ2-7	TRBV2	TGTGCCAGCAGTGATAGCGGGAGGGTCTACGAGCAGTACTTC	CASSDSGRVYEQYF
TRBD1	.	TRBJ2-7	TRBV5-1	TGCGCCAGCAGCTCACCTCCGGGACAGGGGTACGAGCAGTACTTC	CASSSPPGQGYEQYF
.	.	TRBJ2-1	TRBV7-2	TGTGCCAGCAGCACACAGGGCCCGCCTAATGAGCAGTTCTTC	CASSTQGPPNEQFF
.	.	TRBJ2-1	TRBV7-9	TGTGCCAGCAGCTTGAATTTGGGCAATGAGCAGTTCTTC	CASSLNLGNEQFF
.	.	TRBJ2-1	TRBV10-1	TGCGCCAGCAGTGAAGGTAGCGTTGGGAATGAGCAGTTCTTC	CASSEGSVGNEQFF